This T cell receptor beta chain originates from a study of OX40 agonist ivuxolimab in advanced cancers. Of note for this clone: No antigen is known for it.

Study-level points and caveats: The work left the antigen specificity of expanded peripheral T cells undetermined.

J lost 7 bases, V lost 0 bases, and 7 bases had no gene match. The germline V gene has CDR1 SGHRS and CDR2 YFSETQ. This CDR3 is built from 16 residues. Clones were sequenced by immunoSEQ multiplex PCR, and TCRdb holds only the in-frame ones, with some missing. The sample records 45,000 or so clones, about 80% being singletons. The V and J genes are TRBV5-1 and TRBJ1-4; 9 bases align to TRBD1. Sequenced material: CD4+ or CD8+ T cells sorted from blood, taken in a trial of the OX40 agonist ivuxolimab. The TCR sequence derives from an adult with an advanced solid tumor such as melanoma, head and neck, liver or kidney cancer. For the CDR3, the DNA is TGCGCCAGCAGCTTGGGGACAGGGGCCGCAAGTGAAAAACTGTTTTTT. Its protein product is CASSLGTGAASEKLFF.